The TCR beta chain under discussion was sequenced for a study of human T cells and chemical hapten exposure. The time point here: pre-sensitization, week 0. The treatment here: therapeutic diphenylcyclopropenone sensitization with weekly scalp DPC. Blood draws came before every patch-test application. The total RNA was obtained from whole blood that was not fractionated. Single cDNA molecules in the library carried unique molecular identifiers attached during preparation. Original processing notes: Counts of TCRs in each sample centred on a median of around 92,000 and extended from roughly 25,000 to 750,000. MiXCR, applied by TCRdb to the RACE reads, yields one record per CDR3 protein. In this record, the V and J calls reflect TCRdb's handling and not the investigators' own analysis. The table shows roughly 100,000 distinct CDR3 sequences, with more than 10% occurring only once. The sample holds many counts of this clonotype.

CDR3 length equals 14 residues. V was pared by 3 bases and J by 8 bases, with 13 bases between. CDR1 and CDR2 from the germline V gene are KGHSH and LQKENI. This TCR derives from a woman aged 55-69 years with alopecia areata. Some clones in this sample may be carry-over from other donors' samples. The source material was whole blood, sampled in connection with sensitization to the hapten diphenylcyclopropenone (DPC). The chain recombines TRBV18 with TRBJ1-4; D gene uncertain. CDR3 nucleotides: TGTGCCAGCTCACCGGGCGGGTCCCAGGAAAAACTGTTTTTT. Translation gives CASSPGGSQEKLFF.